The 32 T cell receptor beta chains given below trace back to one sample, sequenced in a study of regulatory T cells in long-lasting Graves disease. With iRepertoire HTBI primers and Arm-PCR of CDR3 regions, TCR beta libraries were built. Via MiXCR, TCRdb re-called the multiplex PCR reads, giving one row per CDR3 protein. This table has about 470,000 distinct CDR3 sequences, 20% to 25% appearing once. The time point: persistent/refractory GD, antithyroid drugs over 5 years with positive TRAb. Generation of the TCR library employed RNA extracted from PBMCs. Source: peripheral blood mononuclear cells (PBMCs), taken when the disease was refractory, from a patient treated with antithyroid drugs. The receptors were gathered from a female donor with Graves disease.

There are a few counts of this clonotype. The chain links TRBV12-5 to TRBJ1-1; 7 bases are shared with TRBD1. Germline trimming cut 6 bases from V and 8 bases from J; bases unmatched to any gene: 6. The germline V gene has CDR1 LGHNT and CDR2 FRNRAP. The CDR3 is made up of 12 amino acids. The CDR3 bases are TGTGCTAGTGGGTCCGACAGGGCCGAAGCTTTCTTT. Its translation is CASGSDRAEAFF.

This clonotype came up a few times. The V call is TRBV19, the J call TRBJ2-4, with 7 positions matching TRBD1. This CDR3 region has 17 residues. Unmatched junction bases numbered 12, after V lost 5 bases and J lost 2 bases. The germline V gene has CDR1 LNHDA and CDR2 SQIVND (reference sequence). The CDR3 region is CASSLHGTEHTKNIQYF. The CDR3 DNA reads TGTGCCAGTAGTCTCCACGGGACAGAGCATACCAAAAACATTCAGTACTTC.

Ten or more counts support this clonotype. In DNA, the CDR3 is TGTGCCAGCGCGACAGGATTGAACACTGAAGCTTTCTTT. This gives the protein CASATGLNTEAFF. The chain joins TRBV2 to TRBJ1-1; maybe TRBD1 (6 bases). The CDR3 spans 13 residues. V was clipped by 8 bases and J by 0 bases, with 10 bases between them. Germline CDR1 is SNHLY and CDR2 is FYNNEI.

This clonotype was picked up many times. The CDR3 protein is CASSFLVPPELWTVYNSPLHF. DNA for the CDR3: TGTGCCAGCAGTTTCCTCGTTCCCCCGGAGCTTTGGACAGTCTATAATTCACCCCTCCACTTT. The chain carries TRBV28 and TRBJ1-6; TRBD1 is a possible D gene (6 bases). The CDR3 extends over 21 amino acids. The ends were cut back, 3 bases at V and 3 bases at J, with 27 bases in the middle. Germline V gives CDR1 MDHEN, CDR2 SYDVKM.

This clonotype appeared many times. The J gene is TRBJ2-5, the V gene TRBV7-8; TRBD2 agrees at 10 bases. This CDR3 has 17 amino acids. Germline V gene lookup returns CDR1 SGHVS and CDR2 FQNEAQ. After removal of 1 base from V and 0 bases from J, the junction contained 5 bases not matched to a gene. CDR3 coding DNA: TGTGCCAGCAGCTTAGTCCGCACTAGCGGGAACCAAGAGACCCAGTACTTC. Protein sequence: CASSLVRTSGNQETQYF.

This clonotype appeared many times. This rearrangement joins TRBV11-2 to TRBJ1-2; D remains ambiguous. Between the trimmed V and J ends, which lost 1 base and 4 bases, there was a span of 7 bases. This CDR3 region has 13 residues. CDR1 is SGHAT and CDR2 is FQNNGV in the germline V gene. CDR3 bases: TGTGCCAGCAGCTTAGTAGGAAGCTATGGCTACACCTTC. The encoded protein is CASSLVGSYGYTF.

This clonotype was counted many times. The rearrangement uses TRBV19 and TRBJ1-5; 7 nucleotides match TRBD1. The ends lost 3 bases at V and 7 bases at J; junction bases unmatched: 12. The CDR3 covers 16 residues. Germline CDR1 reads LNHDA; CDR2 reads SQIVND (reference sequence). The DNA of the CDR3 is TGTGCCAGTAGTATCGGGGGACAGCGCGAGGAACAGCCCCAGCATTTT. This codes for CASSIGGQREEQPQHF.

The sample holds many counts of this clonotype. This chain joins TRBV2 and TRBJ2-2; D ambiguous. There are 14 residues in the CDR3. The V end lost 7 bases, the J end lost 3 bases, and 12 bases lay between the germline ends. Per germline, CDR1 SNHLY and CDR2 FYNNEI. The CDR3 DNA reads TGTGCCAGCAAGGCCCCACCCGACACCGGGGAGCTGTTTTTT. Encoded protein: CASKAPPDTGELFF.

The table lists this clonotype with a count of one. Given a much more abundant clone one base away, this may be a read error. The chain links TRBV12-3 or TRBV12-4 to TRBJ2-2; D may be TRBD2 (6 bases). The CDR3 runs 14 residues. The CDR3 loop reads CASSLPTNTGGLFF. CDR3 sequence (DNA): TGTGCCAGCAGTCTCCCTACGAACACCGGGGGGCTGTTTTTT.

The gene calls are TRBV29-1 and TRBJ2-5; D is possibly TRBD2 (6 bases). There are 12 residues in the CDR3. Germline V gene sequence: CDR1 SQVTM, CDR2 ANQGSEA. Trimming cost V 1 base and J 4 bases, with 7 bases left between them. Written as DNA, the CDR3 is TGCAGCGTTGAAGTCGGGGGAGAGACCCAGTACTTC. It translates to CSVEVGGETQYF.

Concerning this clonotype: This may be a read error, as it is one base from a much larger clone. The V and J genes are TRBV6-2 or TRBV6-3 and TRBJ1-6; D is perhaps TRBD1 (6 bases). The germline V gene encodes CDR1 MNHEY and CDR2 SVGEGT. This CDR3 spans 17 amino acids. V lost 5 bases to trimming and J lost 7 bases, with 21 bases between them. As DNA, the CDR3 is TGTGCCAGCAGTCTAGGCCCACGGGACACCACAAATTCACCCCTCCACTTT. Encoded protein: CASSLGPRDTTNSPLHF.

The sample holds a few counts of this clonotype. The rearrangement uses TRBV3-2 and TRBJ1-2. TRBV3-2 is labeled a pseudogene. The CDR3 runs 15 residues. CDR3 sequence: CASSQDDAANYGYTF. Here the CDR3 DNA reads TGTGCCAGCAGCCAAGATGACGCAGCAAACTATGGCTACACCTTC.

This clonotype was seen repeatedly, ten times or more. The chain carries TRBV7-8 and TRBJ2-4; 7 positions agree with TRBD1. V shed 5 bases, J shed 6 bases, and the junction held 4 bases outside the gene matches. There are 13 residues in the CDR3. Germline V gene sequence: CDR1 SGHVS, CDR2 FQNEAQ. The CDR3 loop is CASSEGTANIQYF. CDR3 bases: TGTGCCAGCAGCGAGGGGACAGCAAACATTCAGTACTTC.

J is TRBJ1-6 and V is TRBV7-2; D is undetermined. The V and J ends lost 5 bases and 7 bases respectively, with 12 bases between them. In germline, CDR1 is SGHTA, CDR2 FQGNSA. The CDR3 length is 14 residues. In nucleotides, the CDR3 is TGTGCCAGCAGCCGGACTTTAGGGAATTCACCCCTCCACTTT. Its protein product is CASSRTLGNSPLHF.

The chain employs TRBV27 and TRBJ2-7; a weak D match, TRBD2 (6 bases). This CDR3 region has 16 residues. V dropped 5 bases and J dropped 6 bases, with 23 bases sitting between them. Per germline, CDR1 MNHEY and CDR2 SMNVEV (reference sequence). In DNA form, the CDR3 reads TGTGCCAGCAGTCAACGACTGGAGGGGCGAGGTGGCGAGCAGTACTTC. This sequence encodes CASSQRLEGRGGEQYF.

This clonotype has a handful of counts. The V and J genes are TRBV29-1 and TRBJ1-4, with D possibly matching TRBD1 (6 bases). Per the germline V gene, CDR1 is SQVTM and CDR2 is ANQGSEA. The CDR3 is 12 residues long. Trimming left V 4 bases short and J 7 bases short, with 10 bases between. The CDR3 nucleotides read TGCAGCGTTGGTCTAGGGGGTGAAAAACTGTTTTTT. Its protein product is CSVGLGGEKLFF. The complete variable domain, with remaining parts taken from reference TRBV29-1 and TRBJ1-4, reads SAVISQKPSRDICQRGTSLTIQCQVDSQVTMMFWYRQQPGQSLTLIATANQGSEATYESGFVIDKFPISRPNLTFSTLTVSNMSPEDSSIYLCSVGLGGEKLFFGSGTQLSVL.

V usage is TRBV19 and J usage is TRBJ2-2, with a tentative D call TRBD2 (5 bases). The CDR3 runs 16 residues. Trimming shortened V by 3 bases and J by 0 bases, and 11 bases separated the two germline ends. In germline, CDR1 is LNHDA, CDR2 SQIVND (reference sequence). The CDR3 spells CASSIYGSANTGELFF. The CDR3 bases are TGTGCCAGTAGTATTTATGGGAGCGCGAACACCGGGGAGCTGTTTTTT.

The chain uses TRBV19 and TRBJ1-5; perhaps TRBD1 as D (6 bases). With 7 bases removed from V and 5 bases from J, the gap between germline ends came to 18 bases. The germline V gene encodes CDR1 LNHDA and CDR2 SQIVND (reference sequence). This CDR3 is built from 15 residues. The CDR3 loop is CASTLDGGAYQPQHF. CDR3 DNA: TGTGCCAGTACGCTTGATGGGGGCGCATATCAGCCCCAGCATTTT.

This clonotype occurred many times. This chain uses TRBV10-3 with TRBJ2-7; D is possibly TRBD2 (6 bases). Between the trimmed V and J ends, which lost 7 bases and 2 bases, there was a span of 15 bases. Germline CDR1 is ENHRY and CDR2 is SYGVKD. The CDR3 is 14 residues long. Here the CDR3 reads CAINSGTLAYEQYF. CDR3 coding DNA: TGTGCCATCAATTCCGGGACTCTCGCCTACGAGCAGTACTTC.

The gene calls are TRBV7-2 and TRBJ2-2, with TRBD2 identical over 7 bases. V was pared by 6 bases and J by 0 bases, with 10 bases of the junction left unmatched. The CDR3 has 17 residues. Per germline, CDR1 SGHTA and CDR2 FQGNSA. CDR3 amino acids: CASRLNRGVTNTGELFF. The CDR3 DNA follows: TGTGCCAGCAGATTAAACCGGGGGGTAACGAACACCGGGGAGCTGTTTTTT. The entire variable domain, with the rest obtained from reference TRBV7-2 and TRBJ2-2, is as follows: GAGVSQSPSNKVTEKGKDVELRCDPISGHTALYWYRQSLGQGLEFLIYFQGNSAPDKSGLPSDRFSAERTGGSVSTLTIQRTQQEDSAVYLCASRLNRGVTNTGELFFGEGSRLTVL.

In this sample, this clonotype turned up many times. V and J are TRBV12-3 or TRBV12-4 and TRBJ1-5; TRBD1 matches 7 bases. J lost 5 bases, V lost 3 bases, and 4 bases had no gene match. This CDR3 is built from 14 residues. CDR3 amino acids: CASSFSGGDQPQHF. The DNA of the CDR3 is TGTGCCAGCAGTTTCTCAGGGGGGGATCAGCCCCAGCATTTT.

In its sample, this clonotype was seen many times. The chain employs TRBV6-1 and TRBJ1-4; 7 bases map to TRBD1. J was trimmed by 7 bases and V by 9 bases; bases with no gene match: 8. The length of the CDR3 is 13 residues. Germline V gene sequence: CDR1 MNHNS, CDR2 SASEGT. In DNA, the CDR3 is TGTGCCAGACGACAGGGTTACGGTGAAAAACTGTTTTTT. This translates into CARRQGYGEKLFF.

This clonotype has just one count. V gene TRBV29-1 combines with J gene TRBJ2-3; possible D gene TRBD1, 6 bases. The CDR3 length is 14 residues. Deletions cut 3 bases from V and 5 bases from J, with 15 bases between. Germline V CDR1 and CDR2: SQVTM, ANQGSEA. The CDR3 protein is CSVDRAGVRDTQYF. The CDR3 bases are TGCAGCGTTGATAGGGCAGGGGTCAGAGATACGCAGTATTTT.

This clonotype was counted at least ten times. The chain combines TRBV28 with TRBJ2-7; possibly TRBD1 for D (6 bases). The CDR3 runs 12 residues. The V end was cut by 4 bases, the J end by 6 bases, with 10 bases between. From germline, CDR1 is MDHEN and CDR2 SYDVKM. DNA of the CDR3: TGTGCCAGCAGTTCAACAGGGCGCGAGCAGTACTTC. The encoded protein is CASSSTGREQYF.

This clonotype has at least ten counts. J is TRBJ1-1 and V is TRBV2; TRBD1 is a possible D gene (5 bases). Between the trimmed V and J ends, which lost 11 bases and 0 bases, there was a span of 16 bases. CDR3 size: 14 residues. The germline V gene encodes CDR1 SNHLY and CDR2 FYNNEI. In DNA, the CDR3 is TGTGCCGTGTTCACAGGCGACCTGAACACTGAAGCTTTCTTT. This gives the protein CAVFTGDLNTEAFF.

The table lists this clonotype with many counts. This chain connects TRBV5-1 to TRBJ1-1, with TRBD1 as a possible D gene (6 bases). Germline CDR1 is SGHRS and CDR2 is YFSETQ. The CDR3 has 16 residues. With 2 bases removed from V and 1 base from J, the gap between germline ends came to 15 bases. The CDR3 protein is CASSFQGWDANTEAFF. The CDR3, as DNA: TGCGCCAGCAGCTTCCAGGGGTGGGACGCGAACACTGAAGCTTTCTTT.

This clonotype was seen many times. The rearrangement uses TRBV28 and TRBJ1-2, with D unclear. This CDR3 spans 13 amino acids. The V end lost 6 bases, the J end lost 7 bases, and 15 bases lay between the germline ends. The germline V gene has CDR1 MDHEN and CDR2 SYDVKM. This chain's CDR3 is CASRTTKAGGYTF. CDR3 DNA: TGTGCCAGCAGGACTACAAAGGCGGGTGGCTACACCTTC.

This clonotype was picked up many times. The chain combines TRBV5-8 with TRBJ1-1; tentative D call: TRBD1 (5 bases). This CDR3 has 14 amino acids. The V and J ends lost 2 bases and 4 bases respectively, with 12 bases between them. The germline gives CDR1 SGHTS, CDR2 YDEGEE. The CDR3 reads CASSFPGVGTEAFF. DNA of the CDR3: TGTGCCAGCAGCTTCCCGGGGGTCGGCACTGAAGCTTTCTTT.

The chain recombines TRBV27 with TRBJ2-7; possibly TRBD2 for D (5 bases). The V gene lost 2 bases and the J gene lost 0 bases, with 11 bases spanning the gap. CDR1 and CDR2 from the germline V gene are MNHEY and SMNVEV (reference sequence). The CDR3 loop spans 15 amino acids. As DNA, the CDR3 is TGTGCCAGCAGTTTAAAACCGAGGGCCTCCTACGAGCAGTACTTC. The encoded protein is CASSLKPRASYEQYF.

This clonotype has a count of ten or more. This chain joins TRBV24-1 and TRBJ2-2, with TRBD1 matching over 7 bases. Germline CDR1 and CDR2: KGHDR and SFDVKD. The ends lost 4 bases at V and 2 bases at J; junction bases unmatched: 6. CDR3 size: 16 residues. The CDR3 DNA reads TGTGCCACCAGTGACTACGGGACAGCTAACACCGGGGAGCTGTTTTTT. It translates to CATSDYGTANTGELFF.

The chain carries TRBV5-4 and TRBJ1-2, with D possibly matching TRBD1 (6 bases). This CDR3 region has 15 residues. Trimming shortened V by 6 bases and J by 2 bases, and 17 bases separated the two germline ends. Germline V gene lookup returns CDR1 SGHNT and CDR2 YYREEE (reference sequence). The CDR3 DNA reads TGTGCCAGCATGTCGTTGACAGGAACCAACTATGGCTACACCTTC. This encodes CASMSLTGTNYGYTF.

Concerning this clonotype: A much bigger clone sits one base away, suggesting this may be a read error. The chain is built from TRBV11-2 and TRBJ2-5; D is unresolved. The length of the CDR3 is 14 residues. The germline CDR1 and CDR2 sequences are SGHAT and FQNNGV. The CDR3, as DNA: TGTGCCAGCAGCTCCCGACTGGTTCAAGAGACCCAGTGCTTC. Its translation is CASSSRLVQETQCF.